These 10 T cell receptor beta chains originate from one sample sequenced in a study of T-cell memory formation after mild COVID-19 (dated by TCRdb to the early 2020s). The library relied on 5' RACE. Sequencing instrument: Illumina NovaSeq 6000. Starting from the raw public reads, TCRdb applied fastp trimming at Q25, assembled clones with MiXCR and retained in-frame beta chains. Records with the same CDR3 protein are collapsed into one entry carrying the most frequent genes and DNA. The sample table contains about 250,000 distinct CDR3 sequences; only one count was recorded for about 17% of them. Clones ranked in the top ten supply approximately 3.6% of the sample. The sample taken for sequencing was PBMCs or a T cell subset sorted from them (not recorded which). The receptors were gathered from a man younger than 35 who had mild COVID-19 (a few samples of this study predate the infection). The sample titles of this study are shuffled in the database, so cell type and time point are left out; the donor was told from shared clones.

The V call is TRBV3-1, the J call TRBJ2-5; tentatively, D is TRBD2 (6 bases). Germline V gene lookup returns CDR1 LGHDT and CDR2 YNNKEL (reference sequence). This CDR3 has 16 amino acids. Trimming took off 1 base at V and 5 bases at J, with 17 bases between the two ends. In nucleotides, the CDR3 is TGTGCCAGCAGCCAAGTCGGCGGGGTCGGATCCGAGACCCAGTACTTC. Translating it yields CASSQVGGVGSETQYF.

J is TRBJ2-1 and V is TRBV7-3; TRBD2 aligns across 8 bases. Germline-derived CDR1 and CDR2 are SGHTA and FQGTGA. V lost 4 bases and J lost 7; bases outside the gene matches: 6. This CDR3 has 14 amino acids. Here the CDR3 reads CASSSAGGLNEQFF. The CDR3 region has the DNA TGTGCCAGCAGCTCTGCGGGGGGTTTGAATGAGCAGTTCTTC.

Note on this clonotype: Sequence at one end of the junction differs from germline and may be a read error. CDR3 amino acids: CASGLFEVENQYF. The CDR3 DNA is TGTGCCAGCGGGTTATTCGAGGTCGAGAACCAGTACTTC. V and J are TRBV12-3 or TRBV12-4 and TRBJ2-5; D remains ambiguous. This CDR3 spans 13 amino acids.

In this sample, this clonotype turned up many times. The V call is TRBV7-6, the J call TRBJ2-3; no clear D. The CDR3 covers 18 residues. Germline assignment: CDR1 SGHVS and CDR2 FNYEAQ. V dropped 1 base and J dropped 5 bases, with 22 bases sitting between them. The CDR3 DNA is TGTGCCAGCAGCTTAGATCCCCCGTCTCTGCTGCGAGTAGATACGCAGTATTTT. This translates into CASSLDPPSLLRVDTQYF.

The V gene is TRBV14, the J gene TRBJ2-7, with 8 bases identical to TRBD2. The germline V gene has CDR1 SGHDN and CDR2 FVKESK. The CDR3 consists of 18 residues. J gave up 3 bases and V 1 base, and 14 bases lay outside the gene matches. CDR3 sequence: CASSQAFGLAGTRYEQYF. The CDR3 coding sequence is TGTGCCAGCAGCCAAGCTTTCGGACTAGCAGGGACACGCTACGAGCAGTACTTC.

V and J are TRBV5-1 and TRBJ2-4, with 12 bases fitting TRBD2. V was pared by 3 bases and J by 11 bases, with 9 bases of the junction left unmatched. Germline CDR1 is SGHRS and CDR2 is YFSETQ. The CDR3 runs to 15 residues. CDR3 bases: TGCGCCAGCAGCTCAGCTAGCGGGGGGGCCTCACTTCAGTACTTC. This encodes CASSSASGGASLQYF.

This sequence joins TRBV7-2 and TRBJ1-5; D gene ambiguous. Germline CDR1 SGHTA, CDR2 FQGNSA. V dropped 1 base and J dropped 9 bases, with 7 bases sitting between them. This CDR3 has 12 amino acids. The CDR3 DNA reads as TGTGCCAGCAGCTTAGAGGGTGGGCCCCAGCATTTT. It codes for CASSLEGGPQHF.

This clonotype was observed a few times. The rearrangement uses TRBV20-1 and TRBJ2-3; perhaps TRBD2 as D (5 bases). Germline assignment: CDR1 DFQATT and CDR2 SNEGSKA (reference sequence). V was trimmed by 3 bases and J by 3 bases, leaving 16 bases between them. This CDR3 contains 15 residues. CDR3 sequence: CSASGEYYGTDTQYF. The CDR3 DNA follows: TGCAGTGCTAGCGGGGAGTATTACGGGACAGATACGCAGTATTTT.

This clonotype has more than one count but fewer than ten. The rearrangement uses TRBV3-1 and TRBJ1-2; D unresolved. Looked up from germline, CDR1 is LGHDT and CDR2 is YNNKEL (reference sequence). Trimming stripped 1 base from V and 9 bases from J, with 12 bases between. The CDR3 extends over 13 amino acids. In nucleotides, the CDR3 is TGTGCCAGCAGCCAAGTAGGAAGATCCAGCTACACCTTC. This translates into CASSQVGRSSYTF. Full variable domain (remainder filled in from reference TRBV3-1 and TRBJ1-2): DTAVSQTPKYLVTQMGNDKSIKCEQNLGHDTMYWYKQDSKKFLKIMFSYNNKELIINETVPNRFSPKSPDKAHLNLHINSLELGDSAVYFCASSQVGRSSYTFGSGTRLTVV.

The V gene is TRBV20-1, the J gene TRBJ2-7, with D perhaps being TRBD1 or TRBD2 (5 bases each). V gave up 1 base and J gave up 6 bases, with 7 bases separating them. Germline V gene sequence: CDR1 DFQATT, CDR2 SNEGSKA (reference sequence). This CDR3 has 11 amino acids. The CDR3 nucleotides are TGCAGTGCTAGAGGGGACCGCGAGCAGTACTTC. Translating it yields CSARGDREQYF.